The 27 T cell receptor beta chains listed next were all sequenced from one sample in a study of CD8+ T cells in alopecia areata. Once RNA had been extracted, it was reverse transcribed into cDNA to act as the sequencing template. Only in-frame clones appear in the TCRdb table, and some are missing; sequencing was by immunoSEQ multiplex PCR. The sample has 90,000 to 100,000 clones; roughly 64% are singletons. Treatment in this sample: oral pan-JAK inhibitor, 5-10 mg twice daily. Sequencing was performed on CD8+ T cells sorted from blood, taken at week 4, from a patient treated with tofacitinib. These receptors were obtained from a human donor with alopecia areata.

The chain joins TRBV5-1 to TRBJ2-1; 11 nucleotides align to TRBD2. With 3 bases clipped from V and 5 bases from J, the junction kept 1 base outside the gene matches. The V gene's germline CDR1 is SGHRS and CDR2 YFSETQ. This CDR3 has 14 amino acids. The CDR3 reads CASSWGLADNEQFF. CDR3 DNA: TGCGCCAGCAGCTGGGGACTAGCGGACAATGAGCAGTTCTTC. Drawing the rest from reference TRBV5-1 and TRBJ2-1, the complete variable domain is KAGVTQTPRYLIKTRGQQVTLSCSPISGHRSVSWYQQTPGQGLQFLFEYFSETQRNKGNFPGRFSGRQFSNSRSEMNVSTLELGDSALYLCASSWGLADNEQFFGPGTRLTVL.

A remark on this clone: Different DNA sequences within this sample yield the same CDR3. V and J are TRBV27 and TRBJ2-1, with D perhaps TRBD2 (6 bases). This CDR3 comprises 13 residues. Germline V lookup: CDR1 MNHEY, CDR2 SMNVEV (reference sequence). V lost 2 bases and J lost 4, with 6 bases in between. CDR3 nucleotides: TGTGCCAGCAGTTTAGGGGGGTACAATGAGCAGTTCTTC. Its translation is CASSLGGYNEQFF.

The rearrangement joins TRBV5-1 to TRBJ1-5; perhaps TRBD1 as D (5 bases). Germline CDR1 and CDR2: SGHRS and YFSETQ. V lost 0 bases and J 5 bases, leaving 15 bases between the germline ends. The CDR3 is made up of 16 amino acids. DNA for the CDR3: TGCGCCAGCAGCTTGGTTCCAGGGATGAGGTATCAGCCCCAGCATTTT. The encoded protein is CASSLVPGMRYQPQHF.

The gene calls are TRBV6-6 and TRBJ2-3; D unclear. V lost 8 bases to trimming and J lost 3 bases, with 3 bases between them. Germline V gene lookup returns CDR1 MNHNY and CDR2 SVGAGI (reference sequence). The CDR3 is 10 residues long. The CDR3 spells CASGTDTQYF. CDR3 coding DNA: TGTGCCAGCGGGACAGATACGCAGTATTTT.

This chain links TRBV5-1 with TRBJ2-2; D is perhaps TRBD2 (7 bases). This CDR3 comprises 16 residues. V lost 4 bases, J lost 5 bases, and 18 bases lay in between. Germline V gene lookup returns CDR1 SGHRS and CDR2 YFSETQ. DNA of the CDR3: TGCGCCAGCAGCGGGACTAACATACAGGGAACCGGGGAGCTGTTTTTT. It yields the protein CASSGTNIQGTGELFF. Variable domain in full (rest from reference TRBV5-1 and TRBJ2-2): KAGVTQTPRYLIKTRGQQVTLSCSPISGHRSVSWYQQTPGQGLQFLFEYFSETQRNKGNFPGRFSGRQFSNSRSEMNVSTLELGDSALYLCASSGTNIQGTGELFFGEGSRLTVL.

The V gene is TRBV9, the J gene TRBJ1-2; D not certain. V was pared by 0 bases and J by 0 bases, with 9 bases between. There are 15 residues in the CDR3. The germline V gene encodes CDR1 SGDLS and CDR2 YYNGEE. This chain's CDR3 is CASSVGKTPNYGYTF. CDR3 in DNA: TGTGCCAGCAGCGTAGGAAAGACTCCTAACTATGGCTACACCTTC.

This clone was seen a handful of times. This rearrangement joins TRBV29-1 to TRBJ2-3, with 12 bases matching TRBD1. The CDR3 totals 14 residues. V was pared by 6 bases and J by 4 bases, with 5 bases of the junction left unmatched. Germline CDR1 and CDR2: SQVTM and ANQGSEA. CDR3 in DNA: TGCAGCGTAAGGGACAGGGGGCGGGCAGATACGCAGTATTTT. Its translation is CSVRDRGRADTQYF.

The genes are TRBV28 and TRBJ1-2; D not resolved. V was cut by 3 bases and J by 4 bases, with 15 bases left in between. Per the germline V gene, CDR1 is MDHEN and CDR2 is SYDVKM. The CDR3 consists of 15 residues. The CDR3 bases are TGTGCCAGCAGTTTCCGTGGCACACCGATCTATGGCTACACCTTC. Amino acid sequence: CASSFRGTPIYGYTF.

This clone was observed a handful of times. The rearrangement links TRBV27 to TRBJ2-7; TRBD2 is a possible D gene (5 bases). Germline loops: CDR1 MNHEY, CDR2 SMNVEV (reference sequence). The V gene lost 5 bases and the J gene lost 0 bases, with 11 bases spanning the gap. The CDR3 is 14 amino acids. The CDR3 region is CASSRTGSSYEQYF. CDR3 nucleotide sequence: TGTGCCAGCAGTCGGACGGGGAGCTCCTACGAGCAGTACTTC.

This clone was seen only once. This chain joins TRBV4-2 and TRBJ1-1, with D possibly matching TRBD1 (6 bases). This CDR3 spans 16 amino acids. From germline, CDR1 is LGHNA and CDR2 YNFKEQ. Trimming pared 0 bases from V and 4 bases from J, leaving 15 bases between. CDR3: CASSQDDAGDGTEAFF. The DNA for the CDR3 is TGTGCCAGCAGCCAAGATGACGCAGGGGATGGCACTGAAGCTTTCTTT.

This clone was detected only once. Other DNA sequences in the same sample also yield this CDR3. The chain has TRBV11-2 and TRBJ2-7, with D perhaps given as TRBD1 or TRBD2 (5 bases each). Germline lookup yields CDR1 SGHAT and CDR2 FQNNGV. The V gene lost 5 bases and the J gene lost 2 bases, with 10 bases spanning the gap. The CDR3 has 13 amino acids. The CDR3 is CASSPGTAYEQYF. DNA of the CDR3: TGTGCCAGCAGCCCGGGGACCGCCTACGAGCAGTACTTC.

This clone appeared a few times. J is TRBJ1-2 and V is TRBV4-1, with D maybe TRBD1 (5 bases). V was pared by 1 base and J by 0 bases, with 9 bases between. The CDR3 sequence is 15 residues long. The germline V gene encodes CDR1 MGHRA and CDR2 YSYEKL. This CDR3 is CASSQGRDPNYGYTF. The CDR3 bases are TGCGCCAGCAGCCAAGGAAGGGACCCTAACTATGGCTACACCTTC.

The CDR3 nucleotides are TGTGCCAGCAGCTTAGCGGGACTGAACACTGAAGCTTTCTTT. This gives the protein CASSLAGLNTEAFF. The rearrangement joins TRBV7-3 to TRBJ1-1; TRBD1 is a possible D gene (5 bases). From germline, CDR1 is SGHTA and CDR2 FQGTGA. The CDR3 sequence is 14 residues long. Deletions cut 2 bases from V and 0 bases from J, with 7 bases between.

The V call is TRBV10-2, the J call TRBJ2-5, with 7 positions matching TRBD1. The trim removed 6 bases at V and 5 bases at J, leaving 9 bases unmatched. The CDR3 is made up of 14 amino acids. Germline values: CDR1 WSHSY, CDR2 SAAADI. The chain's CDR3 is CASRLTGRGETQYF. Written as DNA, the CDR3 is TGCGCCAGCAGGTTGACCGGCAGGGGGGAGACCCAGTACTTC.

This chain uses TRBV19 with TRBJ2-3, with 13 bases matching TRBD2. The CDR3 runs to 16 residues. J lost 6 bases, V lost 3 bases, and 6 bases had no gene match. Germline CDR1 reads LNHDA; CDR2 reads SQIVND (reference sequence). The CDR3 spells CASSIGLAGAPDTQYF. The CDR3 DNA reads TGTGCCAGTAGTATCGGACTAGCGGGGGCCCCGGATACGCAGTATTTT.

V usage is TRBV7-9 and J usage is TRBJ2-3, with D possibly being TRBD2 (6 bases). Germline-derived CDR1 and CDR2 are SEHNR and FQNEAQ (reference sequence). This CDR3 comprises 14 residues. The DNA for the CDR3 is TGTGCGAGCGAGGAGGGAGGTACCACAGATACGCAGTATTTT. Its protein is CASEEGGTTDTQYF.

This chain links TRBV5-4 with TRBJ1-5, with 11 bases aligning to TRBD1. The V gene end was trimmed by 0 bases and the J gene end by 4 bases; junction bases not matched to a gene: 9. CDR3 length equals 18 residues. In germline, CDR1 is SGHNT, CDR2 YYREEE (reference sequence). The CDR3 is CASSLVGWTGGPNQPQHF. The CDR3 DNA sequence: TGTGCCAGCAGCTTGGTGGGTTGGACAGGGGGCCCGAATCAGCCCCAGCATTTT.

The chain is built from TRBV11-2 and TRBJ1-5; a weak D match, TRBD1 (6 bases). Trimming removed 6 bases at V and 10 bases at J, with 16 bases between. The CDR3 consists of 13 residues. The germline V gene encodes CDR1 SGHAT and CDR2 FQNNGV. CDR3 amino acids: CASSHGTPDPQHF. Written as DNA, the CDR3 is TGTGCCAGCAGTCACGGGACACCCGACCCCCAGCATTTT.

CDR3 in amino acids: CAIVRGYGYTF. DNA for the CDR3: TGTGCCATAGTGAGGGGGTATGGCTACACCTTC. This chain connects TRBV7-9 to TRBJ1-2; possible D gene TRBD1, 6 bases. Germline V gene sequence: CDR1 SEHNR, CDR2 FQNEAQ (reference sequence). The CDR3 runs to 11 residues. V shed 10 bases and J shed 5 bases, with 11 bases lying between them.

Only a few counts were recorded for this clone. V usage is TRBV19 and J usage is TRBJ1-2; D unclear. The CDR3 contains 13 residues. Germline loops: CDR1 LNHDA, CDR2 SQIVND (reference sequence). Trimming took off 3 bases at V and 6 bases at J, with 11 bases between the two ends. The CDR3 region is CASSIGGRDGYTF. The DNA of the CDR3 is TGTGCCAGTAGTATCGGAGGGAGAGATGGCTACACCTTC. Together with reference TRBV19 and TRBJ1-2, the CDR3 gives the full variable domain: DGGITQSPKYLFRKEGQNVTLSCEQNLNHDAMYWYRQDPGQGLRLIYYSQIVNDFQKGDIAEGYSVSREKKESFPLTVTSAQKNPTAFYLCASSIGGRDGYTFGSGTRLTVV.

In DNA, the CDR3 is TGTGCCAGCAGTTACTCGACCGGGGTTGAGCAGTTCTTC. Translated: CASSYSTGVEQFF. The chain couples TRBV6-5 to TRBJ2-1; perhaps TRBD2 as D (5 bases). V was trimmed by 0 bases and J by 9 bases, leaving 9 bases between them. The CDR3 is 13 amino acids. CDR1 is MNHEY, CDR2 SVGAGI, per germline.

This clone was seen a few times. The chain has TRBV28 and TRBJ2-6; D not certain. Germline loops: CDR1 MDHEN, CDR2 SYDVKM. V was trimmed by 5 bases and J by 0 bases, leaving 8 bases between them. The CDR3 totals 15 residues. CDR3 nucleotides: TGTGCCAGCAGTCCTCTTAGCTCTGGGGCCAACGTCCTGACTTTC. Protein: CASSPLSSGANVLTF. Full variable domain (rest looked up from reference TRBV28 and TRBJ2-6): DVKVTQSSRYLVKRTGEKVFLECVQDMDHENMFWYRQDPGLGLRLIYFSYDVKMKEKGDIPEGYSVSREKKERFSLILESASTNQTSMYLCASSPLSSGANVLTFGAGSRLTVL.

V is TRBV5-6 and J is TRBJ1-2, with 8 bases that match TRBD1. The J segment lost 3 bases and the V segment lost 3 bases, leaving 4 bases of the junction unmatched. CDR1 SGHDT and CDR2 YYEEEE come from the germline V gene. The CDR3 contains 14 residues. CDR3 sequence reads: CASSSLDRDYGYTF. The CDR3 coding sequence is TGTGCCAGCAGCTCGCTGGACAGGGACTATGGCTACACCTTC. Variable domain in full (rest from reference TRBV5-6 and TRBJ1-2): DAGVTQSPTHLIKTRGQQVTLRCSPKSGHDTVSWYQQALGQGPQFIFQYYEEEERQRGNFPDRFSGHQFPNYSSELNVNALLLGDSALYLCASSSLDRDYGYTFGSGTRLTVV.

A few counts support this clone. V is TRBV6-1 and J is TRBJ1-4; D is unresolved. Germline V CDR1 and CDR2: MNHNS, SASEGT. The CDR3 sequence is 13 residues long. Trimming took off 5 bases at V and 3 bases at J, with 7 bases between the two ends. This CDR3 is CASSLGSNEKLFF. DNA of the CDR3: TGTGCCAGCAGTCTAGGTTCTAATGAAAAACTGTTTTTT.

This clone was counted a single time. V is TRBV11-2 and J is TRBJ2-7; the match to TRBD1 covers 10 bases. V dropped 5 bases and J dropped 5; count of bases not matched to a gene: 9. Looked up from germline, CDR1 is SGHAT and CDR2 is FQNNGV. There are 15 residues in the CDR3. The CDR3 DNA sequence: TGTGCCAGCAGCCATCCGGGACAGGGGATTCACGAGCAGTACTTC. Protein product: CASSHPGQGIHEQYF.

This chain joins TRBV7-9 and TRBJ2-5; 7 positions match TRBD2. Germline CDR1 reads SEHNR; CDR2 reads FQNEAQ (reference sequence). Trimming removed 5 bases from V and 0 bases from J; junction bases left unmatched: 6. The CDR3 length is 15 residues. CDR3 in DNA: TGTGCCAGCAGCCAAATCGCGGGGGACCAAGAGACCCAGTACTTC. It yields the protein CASSQIAGDQETQYF.

This sequence joins TRBV30 and TRBJ2-5; 7 bases agree with TRBD1. V lost 4 bases to trimming and J lost 2 bases; unmatched junction nucleotides: 7. CDR3 length equals 14 residues. Germline assignment: CDR1 GTSNPN and CDR2 SVGIG (reference sequence). The CDR3 loop reads CAWTTGAAQETQYF. The CDR3 bases are TGTGCCTGGACCACAGGGGCCGCTCAAGAGACCCAGTACTTC.